This T cell receptor (beta chain) was identified in a study of cytomegalovirus exposure and HLA in healthy donors. Findings of the study overall: As was reported, the classifier diagnosed cytomegalovirus status with high specificity and sensitivity. The authors listed some 150 TCR beta chains as cytomegalovirus-associated.

Germline V lookup: CDR1 SGHDN, CDR2 FVKESK. The CDR3 extends over 14 amino acids. Trimming removed 1 base from V and 7 bases from J, with 11 bases in between. The PCR employed 60 Vbeta primers together with 13 Jbeta primers. Libraries were prepared by immunoSEQ multiplex PCR; TCRdb keeps only in-frame clonotypes and omits some of them. This table holds approximately 120,000 clones, about 85% found once. As concerns this clone: The target antigen is unknown.

Sequencing input: PBMCs. This receptor was identified in a woman between 25 and 40 years old in good health and CMV-seropositive. This chain connects TRBV14 to TRBJ1-5; D may be TRBD1 (5 bases). The CDR3 nucleotides read TGTGCCAGCAGCCAAGGAGGGGAGGGCCAGCCCCAGCATTTT. Translated: CASSQGGEGQPQHF.